These 31 T cell receptor beta chains came from one sample sequenced in a study of shared clonotypes between healthy human individuals. Using immunoSEQ multiplex PCR, the repertoire was profiled, and TCRdb retains in-frame clones only, with some absent. The sample records about 2.5 million clones, 92% being singletons. Source material: naive CD4+ T cells from PBMCs. As for subset: CD45RA+ positively selected. These receptors were collected from a man aged 18 to 30 in good health. Some clones in this sample may be carry-over from other donors' samples.

J is TRBJ2-1 and V is TRBV5-1; 8 bases are shared with TRBD1. Germline CDR1 and CDR2: SGHRS and YFSETQ. V was pared by 1 base and J by 7 bases, with 13 bases of the junction left unmatched. This CDR3 is 17 amino acids long. CDR3 sequence: CASSLLPPGGALNEQFF. The CDR3, as DNA: TGCGCCAGCAGCTTGCTCCCCCCAGGGGGCGCTTTAAATGAGCAGTTCTTC.

This clone was seen a handful of times. V usage is TRBV4-1 and J usage is TRBJ1-3; the match to TRBD1 covers 7 bases. The CDR3 loop spans 14 amino acids. Trimming cost V 5 bases and J 4 bases; bases outside gene matches: 5. The germline CDR1 and CDR2 sequences are MGHRA and YSYEKL. The CDR3 sequence: CASSAQGRGNTIYF. In DNA, the CDR3 is TGCGCCAGCAGCGCACAGGGGCGAGGAAACACCATATATTTT.

This sequence joins TRBV6-1 and TRBJ2-3, with a possible D match to TRBD2 (6 bases). Germline loops: CDR1 MNHNS, CDR2 SASEGT. V was shortened by 3 bases and J by 14 bases, with 21 bases between the two germline ends. The CDR3 totals 14 residues. CDR3 coding DNA: TGTGCCAGCAGTGACGCCGTAACGTACGGGAGTGGGTATTTT. Residues: CASSDAVTYGSGYF.

The gene calls are TRBV9 and TRBJ2-7; D possibly corresponds to TRBD2 (5 bases). Looked up from germline, CDR1 is SGDLS and CDR2 is YYNGEE. Trimming pared 0 bases from V and 0 bases from J, leaving 13 bases between. The CDR3 spans 16 residues. CDR3 loop: CASSVAPGINSYEQYF. CDR3 DNA sequence: TGTGCCAGCAGCGTAGCTCCGGGGATTAACTCCTACGAGCAGTACTTC. Drawing the rest from reference TRBV9 and TRBJ2-7, the complete variable domain is DSGVTQTPKHLITATGQRVTLRCSPRSGDLSVYWYQQSLDQGLQFLIQYYNGEERAKGNILERFSAQQFPDLHSELNLSSLELGDSALYFCASSVAPGINSYEQYFGPGTRLTVT.

The CDR3 loop is CASSDADGRSVETQYF. The CDR3, as DNA: TGCGCCAGCAGCGATGCTGACGGGCGGTCCGTGGAGACCCAGTACTTC. V is TRBV10-1 and J is TRBJ2-5, with D unresolved. Germline V gene lookup returns CDR1 WNHNN and CDR2 SYGVQD (reference sequence). The CDR3 is made up of 16 amino acids. Trimming took 6 bases from V and 5 from J, leaving 22 bases between them.

V gene TRBV23-1 combines with J gene TRBJ2-3; TRBD1 agrees at 7 bases. TRBV23-1 is reported as an ORF; its role is uncertain. CDR3 size: 18 residues. Losses at the gene ends were 0 bases for V and 3 bases for J; bases not matched to a gene: 12. CDR3 sequence reads: CASSQSGMTGPTTDTQYF. For the CDR3, the DNA is TGCGCCAGCAGTCAATCAGGGATGACAGGGCCAACTACAGATACGCAGTATTTT.

V usage is TRBV27 and J usage is TRBJ1-2; D remains unclear. The germline gives CDR1 MNHEY, CDR2 SMNVEV (reference sequence). Trimming left V 0 bases short and J 2 bases short, with 4 bases between. The CDR3 runs to 13 residues. The CDR3 spells CASSLSGNYGYTF. In nucleotides, the CDR3 is TGTGCCAGCAGTTTATCAGGGAACTATGGCTACACCTTC.

This clone has only one observation. The chain has TRBV10-3 and TRBJ1-1, with a tentative D call TRBD1 (6 bases). Trimming took 5 bases from V and 1 from J, leaving 8 bases between them. The CDR3 sequence is 13 residues long. Germline V gene data show CDR1 as ENHRY and CDR2 as SYGVKD. CDR3 DNA: TGTGCCATCAGTAAGGGACAGAACACTGAAGCTTTCTTT. Translation gives CAISKGQNTEAFF.

V is TRBV5-6 and J is TRBJ2-3; the D is unclear. Trimming removed 0 bases from V and 2 bases from J, with 7 bases in between. Per germline, CDR1 SGHDT and CDR2 YYEEEE. This CDR3 is built from 14 residues. CDR3 sequence reads: CASSLAGTTDTQYF. The CDR3 DNA is TGTGCCAGCAGCTTGGCCGGAACCACAGATACGCAGTATTTT.

The J gene is TRBJ2-1, the V gene TRBV10-3, with 13 bases fitting TRBD2. The CDR3 consists of 15 residues. Trimming took 6 bases from V and 7 from J; bases not matched to a gene: 6. CDR1 is ENHRY and CDR2 is SYGVKD in the germline V gene. The CDR3: CAISAGLAGTNEQFF. CDR3 coding DNA: TGTGCCATCAGCGCGGGACTAGCGGGAACAAATGAGCAGTTCTTC.

The chain uses TRBV5-4 and TRBJ2-2; D gene ambiguous. The V gene's germline CDR1 is SGHNT and CDR2 YYREEE (reference sequence). The CDR3 has 14 amino acids. Trimming cost V 1 base and J 7 bases, with 11 bases left between them. The DNA for the CDR3 is TGTGCCAGCAGCTTGCCCCTTATGGGCGGGGAGCTGTTTTTT. Translation: CASSLPLMGGELFF.

This sequence joins TRBV5-1 and TRBJ2-4; the match to TRBD1 covers 10 bases. The CDR3 length is 14 residues. Germline loops: CDR1 SGHRS, CDR2 YFSETQ. The trim removed 4 bases at V and 9 bases at J, leaving 7 bases unmatched. The CDR3 region has the DNA TGCGCCAGCAGCCCCGGGACAGGGGTAGGCATTCAGTACTTC. Its translation is CASSPGTGVGIQYF.

The gene calls are TRBV5-1 and TRBJ2-5; tentative D call: TRBD1 (6 bases). CDR1 is SGHRS, CDR2 YFSETQ, per germline. Trimming stripped 4 bases from V and 2 bases from J, with 15 bases between. This CDR3 is 15 amino acids long. The CDR3 sequence is CASSPRGTEQETQYF. CDR3 nucleotides: TGCGCCAGCAGCCCGAGGGGGACGGAACAAGAGACCCAGTACTTC. Drawing the rest from reference TRBV5-1 and TRBJ2-5, the complete variable domain is KAGVTQTPRYLIKTRGQQVTLSCSPISGHRSVSWYQQTPGQGLQFLFEYFSETQRNKGNFPGRFSGRQFSNSRSEMNVSTLELGDSALYLCASSPRGTEQETQYFGPGTRLLVL.

DNA for the CDR3: TGTGCCAGCAGTGAAGGCCACCTCCTCGAGCAGTACTTC. As protein: CASSEGHLLEQYF. This chain links TRBV2 with TRBJ2-7; D is uncertain. The V and J ends lost 1 base and 6 bases respectively, with 10 bases between them. Germline CDR1 reads SNHLY; CDR2 reads FYNNEI. CDR3 length: 13 amino acids.

This sequence joins TRBV7-6 and TRBJ2-2; D is unresolved. The germline V gene encodes CDR1 SGHVS and CDR2 FNYEAQ. Deletions cut 0 bases from V and 8 bases from J, with 7 bases between. The CDR3 has 13 amino acids. CDR3 sequence (DNA): TGTGCCAGCAGCTTAGCCCTGGAAGGGGAGCTGTTTTTT. It yields the protein CASSLALEGELFF.

Turning to this clone: Additional DNA sequences in this sample encode the identical CDR3. The chain recombines TRBV7-3 with TRBJ2-3, with a possible D match to TRBD2 (5 bases). V was cut by 3 bases and J by 2 bases, with 9 bases left in between. The CDR3 runs 14 residues. The germline V gene has CDR1 SGHTA and CDR2 FQGTGA. The CDR3: CASSFGAATDTQYF. The CDR3 DNA sequence: TGTGCCAGCAGCTTCGGAGCGGCCACAGATACGCAGTATTTT.

This chain connects TRBV27 to TRBJ1-2, with D tentatively TRBD1 (5 bases). The CDR3 is 15 amino acids. The germline gives CDR1 MNHEY, CDR2 SMNVEV (reference sequence). V shed 1 base and J shed 8 bases, with 17 bases lying between them. CDR3 sequence (DNA): TGTGCCAGCAGTTTATATGGCAGGGCGCTATGGGGCTACACCTTC. This translates into CASSLYGRALWGYTF.

The chain recombines TRBV19 with TRBJ2-2, with D perhaps matching TRBD2 (6 bases). There are 16 residues in the CDR3. CDR1 is LNHDA and CDR2 is SQIVND in the germline V gene (reference sequence). Between the trimmed V and J ends, which lost 5 bases and 3 bases, there was a span of 16 bases. CDR3 sequence (DNA): TGTGCCAGTAGTTACGCCGGGACGGGGGACACCGGGGAGCTGTTTTTT. Its translation: CASSYAGTGDTGELFF.

The chain has TRBV6-5 and TRBJ1-4; D gene unclear. Germline CDR1 is MNHEY and CDR2 is SVGAGI. The V gene lost 4 bases and the J gene lost 7 bases, with 16 bases spanning the gap. CDR3 length: 15 amino acids. CDR3 coding DNA: TGTGCCAGCAGTTCCTTGGTGTTAAGGACTGAAAAACTGTTTTTT. Encoded protein: CASSSLVLRTEKLFF.

The CDR3 reads CASSLMAAGASGYGYTF. In DNA form, the CDR3 reads TGTGCCAGCAGCTTAATGGCGGCAGGGGCAAGTGGGTATGGCTACACCTTC. This chain links TRBV7-3 with TRBJ1-2; D may be TRBD1 (6 bases). Germline CDR1 reads SGHTA; CDR2 reads FQGTGA. The CDR3 consists of 17 residues. Trimming stripped 1 base from V and 5 bases from J, with 20 bases between.

The chain links TRBV11-2 to TRBJ2-7; D may be TRBD2 (7 bases). CDR1 is SGHAT, CDR2 FQNNGV, per germline. Deletions cut 2 bases from V and 6 bases from J, with 17 bases between. The CDR3 loop spans 15 amino acids. CDR3 sequence reads: CASSLLGRGEAEQYF. The CDR3 bases are TGTGCCAGCAGCTTATTGGGGAGGGGGGAGGCCGAGCAGTACTTC. The variable domain in full, with the rest retrieved from reference TRBV11-2 and TRBJ2-7, is EAGVAQSPRYKIIEKRQSVAFWCNPISGHATLYWYQQILGQGPKLLIQFQNNGVVDDSQLPKDRFSAERLKGVDSTLKIQPAKLEDSAVYLCASSLLGRGEAEQYFGPGTRLTVT.

About this clone itself: Other DNA sequences from this sample encode an identical CDR3 as well. The chain recombines TRBV5-1 with TRBJ2-3; TRBD1 aligns across 11 bases. Germline V lookup: CDR1 SGHRS, CDR2 YFSETQ. J was trimmed by 1 base and V by 5 bases; bases with no gene match: 3. This CDR3 comprises 15 residues. The CDR3 sequence is CASSGQGAGTDTQYF. CDR3 coding DNA: TGCGCCAGCAGTGGACAGGGGGCCGGCACAGATACGCAGTATTTT.

The V gene is TRBV9, the J gene TRBJ2-3, with D possibly TRBD2 on 5 matching bases. CDR3 size: 15 residues. Germline CDR1 reads SGDLS; CDR2 reads YYNGEE. V was shortened by 4 bases and J by 4 bases, with 16 bases between the two germline ends. This CDR3 reads CASSPTPSRADTQYF. DNA for the CDR3: TGTGCCAGCAGCCCTACCCCCTCGAGGGCAGATACGCAGTATTTT.

In the case of this clone: This sample includes further DNA sequences coding for the same CDR3. The chain links TRBV5-1 to TRBJ2-1; D gene uncertain. CDR1 is SGHRS and CDR2 is YFSETQ in the germline V gene. Trimming left V 2 bases short and J 0 bases short, with 9 bases between. The CDR3 runs 15 residues. CDR3 residues: CASSLRVSSYNEQFF. CDR3 DNA: TGCGCCAGCAGCTTAAGGGTGAGCTCCTACAATGAGCAGTTCTTC.

The chain links TRBV4-1 to TRBJ2-2; D is ambiguous. V dropped 1 base and J dropped 6 bases, with 9 bases sitting between them. There are 14 residues in the CDR3. Germline assignment: CDR1 MGHRA and CDR2 YSYEKL. CDR3 DNA: TGCGCCAGCAGCCAAGGGGGTTTTTCCGGGGAGCTGTTTTTT. It translates to CASSQGGFSGELFF.

The chain links TRBV10-3 to TRBJ2-3, with D hard to call. Germline CDR1 ENHRY, CDR2 SYGVKD. The CDR3 spans 11 residues. Trimming took 9 bases from V and 5 from J, leaving 9 bases between them. CDR3 residues: CAIRAQDTQYF. The CDR3 nucleotides read TGTGCCATTCGGGCCCAAGATACGCAGTATTTT.

The chain is built from TRBV6-5 and TRBJ2-1, with TRBD1 as a possible D gene (6 bases). Trimming pared 5 bases from V and 8 bases from J, leaving 10 bases between. This CDR3 is 12 amino acids long. The germline V gene encodes CDR1 MNHEY and CDR2 SVGAGI. The CDR3 loop is CASSTTGHEQFF. DNA of the CDR3: TGTGCCAGCAGTACGACAGGTCATGAGCAGTTCTTC.

The chain combines TRBV4-1 with TRBJ2-2; D is undetermined. Deletions cut 1 base from V and 3 bases from J, with 9 bases between. The CDR3 extends over 15 amino acids. Germline lookup yields CDR1 MGHRA and CDR2 YSYEKL. CDR3 in amino acids: CASSQAGRHTGELFF. The CDR3 coding sequence is TGCGCCAGCAGCCAAGCTGGACGGCACACCGGGGAGCTGTTTTTT.

This chain joins TRBV5-1 and TRBJ2-2; D is undetermined. The V gene lost 3 bases and the J gene lost 7 bases, with 16 bases spanning the gap. Germline lookup yields CDR1 SGHRS and CDR2 YFSETQ. This CDR3 is 15 amino acids long. The CDR3 bases are TGCGCCAGCAGCTCGAACCCTGGCGAGGTCGGGGAGCTGTTTTTT. It translates to CASSSNPGEVGELFF.

Of note for this clone: Other DNA sequences in this sample translate to the same CDR3. The rearrangement joins TRBV2 to TRBJ2-4, with 8 bases identical to TRBD1. This CDR3 has 16 amino acids. V lost 5 bases to trimming and J lost 0 bases; unmatched junction nucleotides: 6. Germline lookup yields CDR1 SNHLY and CDR2 FYNNEI. This CDR3 is CASSPGQGLAKNIQYF. The CDR3 region has the DNA TGTGCCAGCAGTCCAGGACAGGGACTAGCCAAAAACATTCAGTACTTC.

This clone was found once. The chain joins TRBV18 to TRBJ2-1, with D tentatively TRBD2 (5 bases). This CDR3 region has 15 residues. The ends were cut back, 3 bases at V and 7 bases at J, with 16 bases in the middle. CDR1 KGHSH and CDR2 LQKENI come from the germline V gene. The CDR3 loop reads CASSPSSTLRNEQFF. For the CDR3, the DNA is TGTGCCAGCTCACCGTCTAGCACCCTTAGGAATGAGCAGTTCTTC.